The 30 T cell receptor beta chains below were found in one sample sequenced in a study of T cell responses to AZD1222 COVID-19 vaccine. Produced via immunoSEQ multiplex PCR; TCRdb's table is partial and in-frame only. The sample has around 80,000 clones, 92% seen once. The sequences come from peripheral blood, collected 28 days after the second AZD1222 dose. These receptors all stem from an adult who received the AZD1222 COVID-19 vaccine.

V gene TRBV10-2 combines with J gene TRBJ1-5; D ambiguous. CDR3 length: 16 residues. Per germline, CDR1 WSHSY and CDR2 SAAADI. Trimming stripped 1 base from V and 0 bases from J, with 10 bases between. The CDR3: CASSEFSDYSNQPQHF. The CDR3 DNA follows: TGCGCCAGCAGTGAGTTCTCAGATTATAGCAATCAGCCCCAGCATTTT.

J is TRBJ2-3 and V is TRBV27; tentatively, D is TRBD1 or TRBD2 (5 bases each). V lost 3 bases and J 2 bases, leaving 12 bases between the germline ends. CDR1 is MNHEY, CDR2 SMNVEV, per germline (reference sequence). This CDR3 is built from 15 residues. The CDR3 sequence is CASSFLGTITDTQYF. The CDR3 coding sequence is TGTGCCAGCAGTTTTTTGGGGACCATCACAGATACGCAGTATTTT.

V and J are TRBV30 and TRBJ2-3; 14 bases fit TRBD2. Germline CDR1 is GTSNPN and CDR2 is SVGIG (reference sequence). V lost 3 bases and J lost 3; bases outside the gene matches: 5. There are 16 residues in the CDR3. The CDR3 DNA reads TGTGCCTGGAGCGGGACTAGCGGGAGTGGAACAGATACGCAGTATTTT. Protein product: CAWSGTSGSGTDTQYF.

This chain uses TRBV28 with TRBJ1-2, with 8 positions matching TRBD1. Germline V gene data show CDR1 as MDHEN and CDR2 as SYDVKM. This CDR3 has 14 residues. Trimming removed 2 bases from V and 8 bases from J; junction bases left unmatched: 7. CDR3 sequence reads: CASSLGDRFRGYTF. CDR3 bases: TGTGCCAGCAGTTTAGGGGACAGGTTTCGCGGCTACACCTTC.

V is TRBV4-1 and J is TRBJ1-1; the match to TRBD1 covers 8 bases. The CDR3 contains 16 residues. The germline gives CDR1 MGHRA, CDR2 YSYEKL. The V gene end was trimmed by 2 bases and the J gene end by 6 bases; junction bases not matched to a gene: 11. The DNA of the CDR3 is TGCGCCAGCAGCCAAATGACAGGGGCCCTCGTCCCTGAAGCTTTCTTT. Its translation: CASSQMTGALVPEAFF.

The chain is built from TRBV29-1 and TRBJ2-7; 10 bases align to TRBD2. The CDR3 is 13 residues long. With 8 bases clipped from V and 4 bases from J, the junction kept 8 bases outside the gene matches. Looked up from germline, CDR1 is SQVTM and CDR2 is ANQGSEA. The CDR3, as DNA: TGCAGCACCTGGGTAGCGGGAGGATACGAGCAGTACTTC. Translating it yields CSTWVAGGYEQYF.

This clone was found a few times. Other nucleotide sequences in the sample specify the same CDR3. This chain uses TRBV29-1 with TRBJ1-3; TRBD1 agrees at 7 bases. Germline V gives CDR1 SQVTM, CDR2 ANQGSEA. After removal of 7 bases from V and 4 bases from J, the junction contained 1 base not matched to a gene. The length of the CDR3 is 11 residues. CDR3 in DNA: TGCAGCGGGGGACAGGGAAACACCATATATTTT. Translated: CSGGQGNTIYF.

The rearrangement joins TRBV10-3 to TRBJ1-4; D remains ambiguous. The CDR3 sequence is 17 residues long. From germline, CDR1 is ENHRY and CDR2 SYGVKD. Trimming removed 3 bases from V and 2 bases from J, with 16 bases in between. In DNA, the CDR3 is TGTGCCATCAGTGAAAAGGGCAAAAGAACTACTAATGAAAAACTGTTTTTT. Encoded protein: CAISEKGKRTTNEKLFF.

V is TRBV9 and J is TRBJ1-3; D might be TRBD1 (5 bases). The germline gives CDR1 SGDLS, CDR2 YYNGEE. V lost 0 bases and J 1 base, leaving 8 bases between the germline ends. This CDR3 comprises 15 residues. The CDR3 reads CASSVVGVSGNTIYF. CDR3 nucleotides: TGTGCCAGCAGCGTAGTGGGGGTTTCTGGAAACACCATATATTTT.

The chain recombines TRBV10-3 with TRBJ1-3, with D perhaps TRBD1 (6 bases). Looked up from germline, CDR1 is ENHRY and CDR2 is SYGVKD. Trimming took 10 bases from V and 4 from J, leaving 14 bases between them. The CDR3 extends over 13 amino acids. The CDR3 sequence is CATHTGSGNTIYF. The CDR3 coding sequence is TGTGCCACCCATACAGGGTCCGGAAACACCATATATTTT.

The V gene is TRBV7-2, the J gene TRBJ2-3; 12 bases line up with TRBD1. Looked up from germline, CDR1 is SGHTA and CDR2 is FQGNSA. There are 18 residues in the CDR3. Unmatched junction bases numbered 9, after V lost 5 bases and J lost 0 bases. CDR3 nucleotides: TGTGCCAGCAGCCCATCCGGGACAGGGGGCCCTAGCACAGATACGCAGTATTTT. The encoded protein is CASSPSGTGGPSTDTQYF.

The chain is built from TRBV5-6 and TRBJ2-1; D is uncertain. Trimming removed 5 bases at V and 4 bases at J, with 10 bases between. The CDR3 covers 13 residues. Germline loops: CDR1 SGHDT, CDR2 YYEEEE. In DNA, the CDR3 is TGTGCCAGCAGGACGGGTCATTACAATGAGCAGTTCTTC. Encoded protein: CASRTGHYNEQFF.

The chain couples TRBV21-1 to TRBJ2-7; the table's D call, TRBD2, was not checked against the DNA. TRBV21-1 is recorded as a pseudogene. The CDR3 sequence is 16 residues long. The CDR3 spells CASCPLGLAENYEQYF. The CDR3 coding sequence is TGTGCCAGCTGCCCTTTAGGACTAGCGGAGAACTACGAGCAGTACTTC.

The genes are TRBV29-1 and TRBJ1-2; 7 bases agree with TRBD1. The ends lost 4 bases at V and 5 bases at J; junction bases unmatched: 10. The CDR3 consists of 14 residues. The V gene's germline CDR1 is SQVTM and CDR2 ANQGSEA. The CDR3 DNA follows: TGCAGCGTTGTTTCCGACAGGGTCGGGTATGGCTACACCTTC. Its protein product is CSVVSDRVGYGYTF.

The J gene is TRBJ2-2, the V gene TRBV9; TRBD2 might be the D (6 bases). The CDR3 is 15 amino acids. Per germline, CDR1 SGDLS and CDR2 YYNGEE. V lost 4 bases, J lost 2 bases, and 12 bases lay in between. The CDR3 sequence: CASSPRERNTGELFF. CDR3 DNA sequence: TGTGCCAGCAGCCCCCGGGAGAGAAACACCGGGGAGCTGTTTTTT.

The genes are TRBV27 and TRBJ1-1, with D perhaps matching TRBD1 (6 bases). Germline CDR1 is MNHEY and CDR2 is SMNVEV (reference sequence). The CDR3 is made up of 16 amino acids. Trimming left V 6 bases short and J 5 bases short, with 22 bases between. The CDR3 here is CASRNYRDKLGTEAFF. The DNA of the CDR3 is TGTGCCAGCAGGAATTACCGGGACAAACTTGGGACTGAAGCTTTCTTT.

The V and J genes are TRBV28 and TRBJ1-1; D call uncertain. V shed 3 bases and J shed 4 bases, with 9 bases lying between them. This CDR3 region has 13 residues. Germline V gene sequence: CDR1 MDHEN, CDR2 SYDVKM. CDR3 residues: CASSLEGSTEAFF. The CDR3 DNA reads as TGTGCCAGCAGTTTGGAGGGCAGCACTGAAGCTTTCTTT.

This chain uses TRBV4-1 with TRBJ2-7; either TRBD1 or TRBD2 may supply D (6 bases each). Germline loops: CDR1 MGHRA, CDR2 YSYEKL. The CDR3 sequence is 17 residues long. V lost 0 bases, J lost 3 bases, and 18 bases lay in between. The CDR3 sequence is CASSQEGGPNTNYEQYF. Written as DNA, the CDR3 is TGCGCCAGCAGCCAAGAGGGGGGCCCCAACACTAACTACGAGCAGTACTTC.

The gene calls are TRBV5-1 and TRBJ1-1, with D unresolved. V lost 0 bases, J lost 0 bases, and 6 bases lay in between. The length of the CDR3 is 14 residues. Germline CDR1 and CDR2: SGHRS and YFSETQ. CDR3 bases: TGCGCCAGCAGCTTGGGGCAGATGAACACTGAAGCTTTCTTT. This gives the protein CASSLGQMNTEAFF.

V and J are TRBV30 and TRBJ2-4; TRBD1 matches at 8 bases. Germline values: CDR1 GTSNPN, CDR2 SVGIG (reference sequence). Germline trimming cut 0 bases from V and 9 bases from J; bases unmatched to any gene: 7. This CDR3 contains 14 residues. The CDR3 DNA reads TGTGCCTGGAGTGTACGGACAGGGTATGTCATTCAGTACTTC. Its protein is CAWSVRTGYVIQYF.

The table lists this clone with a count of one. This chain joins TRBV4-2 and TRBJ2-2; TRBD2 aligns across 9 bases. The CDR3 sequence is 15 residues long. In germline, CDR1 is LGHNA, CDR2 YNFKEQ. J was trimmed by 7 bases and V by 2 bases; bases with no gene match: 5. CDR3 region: CASSQTTSGGGELFF. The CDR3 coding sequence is TGTGCCAGCAGCCAAACGACTAGCGGAGGCGGGGAGCTGTTTTTT.

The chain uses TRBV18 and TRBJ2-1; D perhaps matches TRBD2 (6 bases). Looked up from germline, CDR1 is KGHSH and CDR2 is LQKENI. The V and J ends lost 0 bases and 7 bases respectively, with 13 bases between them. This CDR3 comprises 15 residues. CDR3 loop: CASSPPPGEDNEQFF. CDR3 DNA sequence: TGTGCCAGCTCACCACCGCCGGGAGAGGATAATGAGCAGTTCTTC.

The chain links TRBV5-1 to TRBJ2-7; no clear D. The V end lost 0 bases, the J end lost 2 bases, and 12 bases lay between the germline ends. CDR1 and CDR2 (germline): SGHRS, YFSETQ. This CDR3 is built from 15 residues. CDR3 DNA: TGCGCCAGCAGCTTGGATCGCGGATTTACCTACGAGCAGTACTTC. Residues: CASSLDRGFTYEQYF.

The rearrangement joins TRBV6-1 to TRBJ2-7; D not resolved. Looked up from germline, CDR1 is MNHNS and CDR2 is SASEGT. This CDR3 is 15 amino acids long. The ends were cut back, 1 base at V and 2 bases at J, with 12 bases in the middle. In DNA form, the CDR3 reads TGTGCCAGCAGTGAAGACAACTTACCTACCTACGAGCAGTACTTC. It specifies CASSEDNLPTYEQYF.

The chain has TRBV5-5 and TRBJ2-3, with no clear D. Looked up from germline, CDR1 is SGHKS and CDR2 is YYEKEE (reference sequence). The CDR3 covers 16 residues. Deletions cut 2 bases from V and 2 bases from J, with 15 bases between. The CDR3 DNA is TGTGCCAGCAGCTTCTCGGGCCAGGCCCACACAGATACGCAGTATTTT. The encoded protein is CASSFSGQAHTDTQYF.

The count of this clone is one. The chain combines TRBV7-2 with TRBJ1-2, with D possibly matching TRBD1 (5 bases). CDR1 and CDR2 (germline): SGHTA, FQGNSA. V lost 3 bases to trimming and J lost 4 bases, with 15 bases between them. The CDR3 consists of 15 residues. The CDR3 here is CASSFGDREGYGYTF. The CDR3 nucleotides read TGTGCCAGCAGCTTCGGGGACCGTGAGGGCTATGGCTACACCTTC.

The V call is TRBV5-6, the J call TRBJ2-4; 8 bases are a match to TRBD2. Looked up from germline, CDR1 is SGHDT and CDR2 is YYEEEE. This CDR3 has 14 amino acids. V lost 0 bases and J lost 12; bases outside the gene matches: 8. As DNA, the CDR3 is TGTGCCAGCAGCTTGGGTTCTAGCGGGCTATCTCAGTACTTC. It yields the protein CASSLGSSGLSQYF.

The CDR3 DNA reads as TGCGCCAGCAGCTCCTCCGGGACAGATAATTCACCCCTCCACTTT. Translated: CASSSSGTDNSPLHF. The V and J genes are TRBV5-1 and TRBJ1-6, with 7 nucleotides matching TRBD1. Germline trimming cut 3 bases from V and 5 bases from J; bases unmatched to any gene: 5. The germline CDR1 and CDR2 sequences are SGHRS and YFSETQ. The CDR3 extends over 15 amino acids.

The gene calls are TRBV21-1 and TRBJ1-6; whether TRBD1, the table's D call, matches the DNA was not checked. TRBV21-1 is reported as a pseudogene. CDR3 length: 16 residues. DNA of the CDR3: TGTGCCAGCAGCAAAGATAGGGGGCCCTATAATTCACCCCTCCACTTT. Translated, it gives CASSKDRGPYNSPLHF.

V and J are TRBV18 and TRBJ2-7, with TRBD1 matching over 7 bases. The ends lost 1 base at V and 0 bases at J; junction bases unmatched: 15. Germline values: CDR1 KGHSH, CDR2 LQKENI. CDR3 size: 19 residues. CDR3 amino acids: CASSPRMADRAIASYEQYF. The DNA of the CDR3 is TGTGCCAGCTCACCACGGATGGCTGACAGGGCAATTGCCTCCTACGAGCAGTACTTC.